This paragraph covers one T cell receptor beta chain sequence. These data are taken from a study of T-cell reconstitution after alpha-beta-depleted transplantation in children. Researchers prepared the TCRbeta library using unique molecular identifiers, the study reports. MiXCR was run by TCRdb on the PCR reads, yielding one entry per CDR3 protein. The top ten hold nearly 5.5% of the sample, which has approximately 420,000 distinct CDR3 sequences, roughly a tenth seen once. This TCR came from a human donor who donated a stem cell graft to a child with acute myeloid leukemia. Sequenced material: PBMCs from the stem cell graft donor, taken from the stem cell graft.

CDR3: CATDPLDGQGKSNEQFF. In DNA, the CDR3 is TGTGCCACCGATCCCCTGGATGGGCAGGGGAAGTCCAATGAGCAGTTCTTC. The rearrangement joins TRBV25-1 to TRBJ2-1, with D tentatively TRBD1 (6 bases). V lost 10 bases and J lost 6, with 28 bases in between. The CDR3 has 17 residues. CDR1 is MGHDK and CDR2 is SYGVNS in the germline V gene.